The 13 T cell receptor beta chains presented below share a single source sample, sequenced in a study of identical twins listed by TCRdb under 2016. Library generation was performed with 5' RACE. Reads for this sample came from an Illumina HiSeq 2000. The public sequencing data were trimmed at Q25 with fastp and processed into clonotypes with MiXCR by TCRdb, which kept only in-frame beta chains. Each entry merges the rows of one CDR3 protein and shows their most common DNA and genes. This sample is represented by some 900,000 distinct CDR3 sequences; more than 9% of them were singletons. Clones ranked in the top ten supply around 1.6% of the sample. Another study also made use of these data, one on yellow fever vaccine responses in identical twins.

The sample was PBMCs. Every receptor here comes from a woman under 30 in good health.

The chain joins TRBV13 to TRBJ2-5, with D perhaps matching TRBD2 (6 bases). Germline CDR1 reads PRHDT; CDR2 reads FYEKMQ (reference sequence). The CDR3 runs 14 residues. Trimming shortened V by 1 base and J by 2 bases, and 8 bases separated the two germline ends. As DNA, the CDR3 is TGTGCCAGCAGCTTAGTGCGGGAACAAGAGACCCAGTACTTC. This sequence encodes CASSLVREQETQYF.

This clonotype was counted only a few times. This chain connects TRBV7-9 to TRBJ2-7; weak D call: TRBD2 (5 bases). With 4 bases removed from V and 4 bases from J, the gap between germline ends came to 14 bases. Germline-derived CDR1 and CDR2 are SEHNR and FQNEAQ (reference sequence). CDR3 length: 14 amino acids. The CDR3 coding sequence is TGTGCCAGCAGCTCACTCGACTATTCATACGAGCAGTACTTC. It is translated as CASSSLDYSYEQYF.

The chain is built from TRBV29-1 and TRBJ2-1; no clear D gene. V dropped 7 bases and J dropped 7 bases, with 14 bases sitting between them. The CDR3 totals 12 residues. Per the germline V gene, CDR1 is SQVTM and CDR2 is ANQGSEA. CDR3 sequence: CSAKKGQNEQFF. In nucleotides, the CDR3 is TGCAGCGCGAAGAAGGGCCAGAATGAGCAGTTCTTC.

This clonotype was seen many times. V is TRBV5-1 and J is TRBJ1-1, with 9 nucleotides matching TRBD1. The germline CDR1 and CDR2 sequences are SGHRS and YFSETQ. CDR3 length: 16 residues. V lost 2 bases and J lost 1; bases outside the gene matches: 6. The chain's CDR3 is CASSLFTGGANTEAFF. In nucleotides, the CDR3 is TGCGCCAGCAGCTTATTCACAGGGGGCGCGAACACTGAAGCTTTCTTT.

This clonotype was found many times. J is TRBJ1-2 and V is TRBV25-1; TRBD1 is a possible D gene (6 bases). Trimming shortened V by 2 bases and J by 6 bases, and 13 bases separated the two germline ends. The CDR3 is made up of 14 amino acids. Germline assignment: CDR1 MGHDK and CDR2 SYGVNS. CDR3 sequence reads: CASSEGGRGHGYTF. The CDR3, as DNA: TGTGCCAGCAGTGAAGGGGGCAGGGGCCATGGCTACACCTTC.

A few counts support this clonotype. V and J are TRBV20-1 and TRBJ1-5, with D possibly matching TRBD1 (5 bases). Germline-derived CDR1 and CDR2 are DFQATT and SNEGSKA (reference sequence). V was pared by 1 base and J by 0 bases, with 16 bases between. CDR3 length: 17 amino acids. The CDR3 sequence is CSARVGSGQYSNQPQHF. In nucleotides, the CDR3 is TGCAGTGCTAGAGTTGGTTCAGGGCAGTATAGCAATCAGCCCCAGCATTTT.

This clonotype was seen only a few times. The V gene is TRBV4-1, the J gene TRBJ2-1; TRBD2 is a possible D gene (5 bases). The CDR3 extends over 14 amino acids. Between the trimmed V and J ends, which lost 2 bases and 2 bases, there was a span of 7 bases. CDR1 and CDR2 from the germline V gene are MGHRA and YSYEKL. Written as DNA, the CDR3 is TGCGCCAGCAGCCAACTACTAGCCTACAATGAGCAGTTCTTC. Amino acid sequence: CASSQLLAYNEQFF.

This clonotype came up many times. The chain is built from TRBV12-3 or TRBV12-4 and TRBJ1-1, with TRBD1 as a possible D gene (6 bases). The CDR3 extends over 13 amino acids. The germline V and J ends were trimmed by 8 bases and 2 bases, with 12 bases remaining between them. The chain's CDR3 is CASGAGTNTEAFF. In DNA, the CDR3 is TGTGCCAGCGGGGCCGGGACAAACACTGAAGCTTTCTTT.

This clonotype appeared a few times. The rearrangement links TRBV5-1 to TRBJ2-1; maybe TRBD2 (6 bases). The CDR3 runs to 15 residues. Germline V gives CDR1 SGHRS, CDR2 YFSETQ. V was trimmed by 0 bases and J by 4 bases, leaving 11 bases between them. As DNA, the CDR3 is TGCGCCAGCAGCTTGGGACGGGAGCTTTACAATGAGCAGTTCTTC. This translates into CASSLGRELYNEQFF. Supplemented by reference TRBV5-1 and TRBJ2-1, the full variable domain reads KAGVTQTPRYLIKTRGQQVTLSCSPISGHRSVSWYQQTPGQGLQFLFEYFSETQRNKGNFPGRFSGRQFSNSRSEMNVSTLELGDSALYLCASSLGRELYNEQFFGPGTRLTVL.

V is TRBV6-5 and J is TRBJ2-2; D unresolved. Trimming cost V 7 bases and J 7 bases, with 7 bases left between them. CDR3 length equals 11 residues. In germline, CDR1 is MNHEY, CDR2 SVGAGI. The CDR3 here is CASMSIGELFF. Written as DNA, the CDR3 is TGTGCCAGCATGTCGATCGGGGAGCTGTTTTTT.

This clonotype was seen repeatedly, ten times or more. The CDR3 sequence is CASSLPTSGGNNEQFF. The CDR3 bases are TGTGCCAGCAGCTTACCGACTAGCGGGGGGAACAATGAGCAGTTCTTC. V and J are TRBV7-9 and TRBJ2-1; 13 bases fit TRBD2. This CDR3 contains 16 residues. Per the germline V gene, CDR1 is SEHNR and CDR2 is FQNEAQ (reference sequence). The trim removed 2 bases at V and 5 bases at J, leaving 3 bases unmatched.

This chain links TRBV4-1 with TRBJ2-2; no clear D. V was clipped by 5 bases and J by 2 bases, with 15 bases between them. CDR3 length: 16 residues. Per germline, CDR1 MGHRA and CDR2 YSYEKL. The CDR3 here is CASSASGYQNTGELFF. DNA of the CDR3: TGCGCCAGCAGCGCTAGTGGATACCAAAACACCGGGGAGCTGTTTTTT.

This clonotype was counted a few times. The chain is built from TRBV6-5 and TRBJ1-1, with 7 bases aligning to TRBD1. There are 14 residues in the CDR3. Germline CDR1 MNHEY, CDR2 SVGAGI. Trimming removed 0 bases from V and 4 bases from J; junction bases left unmatched: 2. This CDR3 is CASSYSRGITEAFF. The CDR3 bases are TGTGCCAGCAGTTACTCCAGGGGGATCACTGAAGCTTTCTTT.